Listed below are T cell receptor beta chains from one sample, sequenced in a study of identifying expanded T cells in peripheral blood. Clones were read by immunoSEQ multiplex PCR, and TCRdb kept only the in-frame ones, dropping some. Of 100,000 to 150,000 clones listed, less than 90% are singletons. Sequenced: blood. The receptors were gathered from a person aged 18-70 years in good health. Each CDR3 is given with its conserved first and last residue. The size of a clone is reported for some rows only, either as once, few or many, or as a class for expanded clones.

v_call	j_call	clone_size	cdr3_aa
TRBV21-1	TRBJ2-3	.	CASSKALALGPSTDTQYF
TRBV6-5	TRBJ1-6	few	CASSASGQGESPLHF
TRBV7-2	TRBJ2-2	once	CASSLTSGGTGELFF
TRBV10-1	TRBJ2-2	.	CASSETGNTGELFF
TRBV19	TRBJ1-1	.	CASSDSENTEAFF
TRBV14	TRBJ1-6	.	CASSLRTGGSSPLHF
TRBV9	TRBJ2-1	.	CASSVSGMGLNNEQFF
TRBV6-1	TRBJ1-1	.	CASSRDLSNTEAFF
TRBV7-9	TRBJ2-1	.	CASSPSGREYNEQFF
TRBV12-5	TRBJ1-1	.	CASGLETGVDTEAFF
TRBV4-1	TRBJ2-7	.	CASSQGLLARLASHEQYF
TRBV29-1	TRBJ1-2	.	CSVGDGGNYGYTF
TRBV10-3	TRBJ1-1	few	CAISESTPGTEAFF
TRBV6-6	TRBJ2-7	.	CASSTRAAGEWYEQYF
TRBV28	TRBJ2-2	.	CASSFRSVAETGELFF
TRBV2	TRBJ1-5	.	CASSNRGGNQPQHF
TRBV6-4	TRBJ2-7	.	CASSAPSSGRGEQYF
TRBV11-2	TRBJ1-5	once	CASSKEGGTYQPQHF
TRBV14	TRBJ1-2	.	CASSQALGTGRRGYTF
TRBV2	TRBJ2-2	.	CASRALVTGELFF
TRBV19	TRBJ1-2	.	CATRQAIDYGYTF
TRBV12-1	TRBJ1-5	few	CASSHGGRTNQPQHF
TRBV2	TRBJ1-2	.	CASSVTLTDYGYTF
TRBV15	TRBJ1-2	.	CATSRVGQEGYGYTF
TRBV6-4	TRBJ2-5	.	CASSDSSAEETQYF
TRBV11-3	TRBJ2-1	.	CASSPRGRDEQFF
TRBV7-9	TRBJ2-7	.	CASQRQAGSYEQYF
TRBV7-6	TRBJ1-5	.	CASSLGQGNVQPQHF
TRBV14	TRBJ1-1	.	CASSVDKKRGWNTEAFF
TRBV2	TRBJ2-7	once	CASISEQGTYEQYF
TRBV19	TRBJ1-5	.	CASRDVSNQPQHF
TRBV5-1	TRBJ2-5	.	CASSATGTPQETQYF
TRBV15	TRBJ2-2	.	CATSSGLAGGTGELFF
TRBV6-5	TRBJ1-5	.	CASRQGSQPQHF
TRBV6-5	TRBJ1-3	.	CASSSHFGSGNTIYF
TRBV14	TRBJ2-7	once	CASSQGALYEQYF
TRBV18	TRBJ2-1	.	CASSPYTLAGGNEQFF
TRBV18	TRBJ1-2	.	CASSPYEGTAANYGYTF
TRBV29-1	TRBJ1-3	.	CSVAQGSSGNTIYF
TRBV19	TRBJ2-1	.	CASGLGVFVDNEQFF
TRBV19	TRBJ2-1	.	CASSIRDGLYNEQFF